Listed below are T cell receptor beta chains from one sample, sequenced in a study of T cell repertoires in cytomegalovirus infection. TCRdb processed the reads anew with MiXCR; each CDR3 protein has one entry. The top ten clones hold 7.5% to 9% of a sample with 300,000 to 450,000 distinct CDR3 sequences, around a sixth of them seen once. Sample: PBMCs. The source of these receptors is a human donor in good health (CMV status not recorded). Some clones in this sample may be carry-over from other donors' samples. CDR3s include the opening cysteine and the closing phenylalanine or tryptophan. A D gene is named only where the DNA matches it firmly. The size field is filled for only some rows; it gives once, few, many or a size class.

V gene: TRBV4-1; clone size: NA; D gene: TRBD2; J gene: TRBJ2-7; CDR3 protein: CASTQERGGRYEQYF; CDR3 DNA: TGCGCCAGCACACAGGAGCGGGGGGGCCGCTACGAGCAGTACTTC
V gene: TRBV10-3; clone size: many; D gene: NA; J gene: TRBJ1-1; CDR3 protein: CAISERGNTEAFF; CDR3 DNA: TGTGCCATCAGTGAGCGTGGGAACACTGAAGCTTTCTTT
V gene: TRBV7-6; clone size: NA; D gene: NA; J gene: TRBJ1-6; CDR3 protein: CASSLGYRSRSNSPLHF; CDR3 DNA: TGTGCCAGCAGCTTAGGGTACCGATCCCGTAGTAATTCACCCCTCCACTTT
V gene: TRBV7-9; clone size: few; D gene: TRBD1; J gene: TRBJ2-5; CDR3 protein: CASSPLGTGTKETQYF; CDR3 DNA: TGTGCCAGCAGCCCGCTCGGGACAGGGACAAAAGAGACCCAGTACTTC
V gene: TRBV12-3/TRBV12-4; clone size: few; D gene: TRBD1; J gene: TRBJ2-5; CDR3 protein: CASSSGQREETQYF; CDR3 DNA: TGTGCCAGCAGTTCGGGACAGCGAGAAGAGACCCAGTACTTC
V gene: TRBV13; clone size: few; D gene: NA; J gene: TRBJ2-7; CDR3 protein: CASSLETSYEQYF; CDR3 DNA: TGTGCCAGCAGCTTAGAGACTAGTTACGAGCAGTACTTC
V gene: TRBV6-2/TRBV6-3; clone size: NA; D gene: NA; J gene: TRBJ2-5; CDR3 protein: CASSYSKGSQETQYF; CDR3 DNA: TGTGCCAGCAGTTACTCCAAGGGTTCCCAAGAGACCCAGTACTTC
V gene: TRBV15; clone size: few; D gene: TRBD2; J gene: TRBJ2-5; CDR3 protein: CATETLAEETQYF; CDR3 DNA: TGTGCCACAGAAACACTAGCGGAAGAGACCCAGTACTTC
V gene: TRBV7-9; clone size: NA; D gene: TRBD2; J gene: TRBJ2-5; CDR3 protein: CASSFGLAVQETQYF; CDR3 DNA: TGTGCCAGCAGCTTTGGACTAGCGGTTCAAGAGACCCAGTACTTC
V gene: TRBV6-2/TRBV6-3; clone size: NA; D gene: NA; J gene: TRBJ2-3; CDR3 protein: CASSQRAASDTQYF; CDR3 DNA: TGTGCCAGCAGTCAACGGGCTGCTTCGGATACGCAGTATTTT
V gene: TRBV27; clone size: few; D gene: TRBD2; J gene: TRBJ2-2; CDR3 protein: CASSLRGRTGELFF; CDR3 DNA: TGTGCCAGCAGTTTACGCGGGAGGACCGGGGAGCTGTTTTTT
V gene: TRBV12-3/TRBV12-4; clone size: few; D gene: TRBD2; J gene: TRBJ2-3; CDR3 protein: CASSYTSGRVSDTQYF; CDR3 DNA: TGTGCCAGCAGTTATACTAGCGGGAGGGTTTCAGATACGCAGTATTTT
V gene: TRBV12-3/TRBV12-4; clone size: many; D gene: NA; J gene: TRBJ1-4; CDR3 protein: CASSLAWFSGEKLFF; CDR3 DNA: TGTGCCAGCAGTTTAGCCTGGTTCAGCGGTGAAAAACTGTTTTTT
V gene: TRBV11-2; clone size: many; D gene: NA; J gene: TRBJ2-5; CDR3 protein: CASSFLRLESETQYF; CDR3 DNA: TGTGCCAGCAGCTTTTTGAGACTAGAAAGTGAGACCCAGTACTTC
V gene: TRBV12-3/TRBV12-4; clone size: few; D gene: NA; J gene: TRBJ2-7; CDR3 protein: CASSFSGAGEQYF; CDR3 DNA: TGTGCCAGCAGCTTCTCGGGGGCTGGGGAGCAGTACTTC
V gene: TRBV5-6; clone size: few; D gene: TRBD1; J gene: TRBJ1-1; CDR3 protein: CASSLVLQGVAFF; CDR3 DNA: TGTGCCAGCAGCTTGGTTTTGCAGGGGGTAGCTTTCTTT
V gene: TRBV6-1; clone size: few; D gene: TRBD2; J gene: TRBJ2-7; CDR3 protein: CASYSGTSGRAFEQYF; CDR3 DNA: TGTGCCAGCTACTCCGGGACTAGCGGGCGGGCCTTCGAGCAGTACTTC
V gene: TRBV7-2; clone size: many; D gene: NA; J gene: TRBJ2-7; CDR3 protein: CASSSHRDTGSYEQYF; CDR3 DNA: TGTGCCAGCAGCTCCCACCGGGACACGGGCTCCTACGAGCAGTACTTC
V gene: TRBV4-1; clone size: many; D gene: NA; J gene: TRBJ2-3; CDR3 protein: CASSQESPRGSTDTQYF; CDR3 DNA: TGCGCCAGCAGCCAAGAATCCCCCAGGGGTAGCACAGATACGCAGTATTTT
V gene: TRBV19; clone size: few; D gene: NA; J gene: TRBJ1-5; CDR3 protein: CASSIRHLNNQPQHF; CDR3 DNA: TGTGCCAGTAGTATAAGACACCTGAACAATCAGCCCCAGCATTTT
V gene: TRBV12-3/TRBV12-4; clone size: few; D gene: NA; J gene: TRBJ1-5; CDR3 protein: CASRGQWHQPQHF; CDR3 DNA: TGTGCCAGCAGAGGACAGTGGCATCAGCCCCAGCATTTT
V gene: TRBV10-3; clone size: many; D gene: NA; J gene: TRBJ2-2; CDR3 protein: CAISERRLQNTGELFF; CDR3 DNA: TGTGCCATCAGTGAACGTAGGCTGCAGAACACCGGGGAGCTGTTTTTT
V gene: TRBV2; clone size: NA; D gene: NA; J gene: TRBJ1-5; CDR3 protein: CANEHPPSNQPQHF; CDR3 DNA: TGTGCCAACGAACACCCGCCGAGCAATCAGCCCCAGCATTTT
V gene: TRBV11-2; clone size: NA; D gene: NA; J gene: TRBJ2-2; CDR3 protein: CASSTLGGNTGELFF; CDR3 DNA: TGTGCCAGCAGTACATTGGGGGGGAACACCGGGGAGCTGTTTTTT
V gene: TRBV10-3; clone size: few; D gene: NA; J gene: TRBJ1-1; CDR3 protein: CAISESTLGLTLAEAFF; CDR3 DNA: TGTGCCATCAGTGAGTCGACTTTGGGATTGACGTTAGCTGAAGCTTTCTTT
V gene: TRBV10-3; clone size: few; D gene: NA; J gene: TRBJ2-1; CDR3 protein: CAITTGLPSYNEQFF; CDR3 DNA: TGTGCCATCACCACGGGACTCCCGAGCTACAATGAGCAGTTCTTC
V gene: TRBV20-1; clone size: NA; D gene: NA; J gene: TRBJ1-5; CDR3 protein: CSASKYSNQPQHF; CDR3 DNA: TGCAGTGCTAGCAAATATAGCAATCAGCCCCAGCATTTT
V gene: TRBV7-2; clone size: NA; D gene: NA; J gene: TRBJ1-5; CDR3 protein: CASSPRSQHF; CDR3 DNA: TGTGCCAGCAGCCCTCGGTCCCAGCATTTT